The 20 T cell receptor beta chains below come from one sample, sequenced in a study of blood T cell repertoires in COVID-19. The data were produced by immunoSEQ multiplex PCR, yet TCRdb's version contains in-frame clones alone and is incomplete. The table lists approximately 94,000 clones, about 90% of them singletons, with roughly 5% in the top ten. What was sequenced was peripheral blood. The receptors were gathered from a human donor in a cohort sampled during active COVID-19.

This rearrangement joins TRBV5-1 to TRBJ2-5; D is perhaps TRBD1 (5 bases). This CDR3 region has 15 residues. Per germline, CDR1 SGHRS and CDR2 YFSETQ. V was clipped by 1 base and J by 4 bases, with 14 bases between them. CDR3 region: CASSLTARAPETQYF. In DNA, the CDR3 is TGCGCCAGCAGCTTGACGGCCAGGGCTCCAGAGACCCAGTACTTC.

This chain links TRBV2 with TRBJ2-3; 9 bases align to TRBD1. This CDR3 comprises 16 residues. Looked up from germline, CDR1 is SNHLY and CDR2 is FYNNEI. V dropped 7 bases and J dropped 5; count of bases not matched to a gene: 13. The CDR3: CASNDRDRVVRDTQYF. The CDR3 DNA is TGTGCCAGCAACGACCGGGACAGGGTCGTTAGAGATACGCAGTATTTT.

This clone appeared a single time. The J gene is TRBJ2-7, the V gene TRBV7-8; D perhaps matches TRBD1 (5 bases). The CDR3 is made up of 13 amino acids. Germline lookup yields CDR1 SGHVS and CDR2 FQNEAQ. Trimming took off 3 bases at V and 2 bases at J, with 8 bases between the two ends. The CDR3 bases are TGTGCCAGCAGCTTTGGACAAGCCTACGAGCAGTACTTC. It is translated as CASSFGQAYEQYF.

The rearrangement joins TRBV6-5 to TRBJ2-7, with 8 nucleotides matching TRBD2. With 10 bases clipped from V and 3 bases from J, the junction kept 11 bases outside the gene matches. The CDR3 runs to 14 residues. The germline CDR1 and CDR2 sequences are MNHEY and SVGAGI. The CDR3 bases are TGTGCCATCCCTGGGCTAGCGGGTGTCTACGAGCAGTACTTC. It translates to CAIPGLAGVYEQYF.

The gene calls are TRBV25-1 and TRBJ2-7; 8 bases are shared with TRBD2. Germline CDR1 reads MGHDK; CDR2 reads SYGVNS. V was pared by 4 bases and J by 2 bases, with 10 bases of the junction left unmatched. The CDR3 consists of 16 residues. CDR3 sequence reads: CASSAQRSGSTYEQYF. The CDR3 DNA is TGTGCCAGCAGTGCCCAACGGAGCGGGAGCACCTACGAGCAGTACTTC.

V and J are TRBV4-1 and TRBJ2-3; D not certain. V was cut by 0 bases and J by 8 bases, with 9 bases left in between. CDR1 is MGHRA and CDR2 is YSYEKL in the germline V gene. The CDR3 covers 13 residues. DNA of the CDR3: TGCGCCAGCAGCCAAGACTCTTCCAGTACGCAGTATTTT. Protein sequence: CASSQDSSSTQYF.

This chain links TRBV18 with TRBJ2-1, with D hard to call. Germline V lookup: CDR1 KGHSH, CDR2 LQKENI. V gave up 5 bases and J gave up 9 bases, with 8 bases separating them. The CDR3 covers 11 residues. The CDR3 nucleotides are TGTGCCAGCTCAAGTACTCTTGAGCAGTTCTTC. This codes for CASSSTLEQFF.

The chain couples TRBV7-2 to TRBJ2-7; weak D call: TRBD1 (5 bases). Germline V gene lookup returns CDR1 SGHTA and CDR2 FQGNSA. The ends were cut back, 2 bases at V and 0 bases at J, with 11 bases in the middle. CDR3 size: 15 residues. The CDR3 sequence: CASSLIGASSYEQYF. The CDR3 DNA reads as TGTGCCAGCAGCTTAATTGGGGCCAGCTCCTACGAGCAGTACTTC.

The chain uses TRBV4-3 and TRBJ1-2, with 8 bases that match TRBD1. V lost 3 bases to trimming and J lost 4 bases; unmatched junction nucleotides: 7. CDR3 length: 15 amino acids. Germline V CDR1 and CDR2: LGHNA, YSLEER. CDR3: CASSHSTGGSYGYTF. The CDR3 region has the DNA TGCGCCAGCAGCCATTCTACAGGGGGTAGCTATGGCTACACCTTC.

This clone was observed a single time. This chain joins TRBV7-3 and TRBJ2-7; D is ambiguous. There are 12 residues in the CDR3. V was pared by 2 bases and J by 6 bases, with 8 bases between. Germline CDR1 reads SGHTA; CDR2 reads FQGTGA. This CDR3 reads CASSLGGSEQYF. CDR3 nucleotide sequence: TGTGCCAGCAGCTTAGGCGGCAGCGAGCAGTACTTC.

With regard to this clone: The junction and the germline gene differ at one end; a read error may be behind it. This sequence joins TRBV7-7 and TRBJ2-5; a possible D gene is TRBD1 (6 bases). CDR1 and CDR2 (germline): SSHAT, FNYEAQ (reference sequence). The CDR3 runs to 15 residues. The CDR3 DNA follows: TGTGCTAGCAGCTTAAACCAGGGGTTGACAGAGACCCAGTACTTC. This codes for CASSLNQGLTETQYF. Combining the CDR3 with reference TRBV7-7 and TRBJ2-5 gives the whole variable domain GAGVSQSPRYKVTKRGQDVTLRCDPISSHATLYWYQQALGQGPEFLTYFNYEAQPDKSGLPSDRFSAERPEGSISTLTIQRTEQRDSAMYRCASSLNQGLTETQYFGPGTRLLVL.

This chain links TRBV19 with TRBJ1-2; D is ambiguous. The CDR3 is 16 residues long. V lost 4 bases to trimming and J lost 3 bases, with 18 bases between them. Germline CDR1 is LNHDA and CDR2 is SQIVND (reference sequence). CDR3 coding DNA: TGTGCCAGTAGTACTTTGGGAGGCAGTACTTACTATGGCTACACCTTC. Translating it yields CASSTLGGSTYYGYTF.

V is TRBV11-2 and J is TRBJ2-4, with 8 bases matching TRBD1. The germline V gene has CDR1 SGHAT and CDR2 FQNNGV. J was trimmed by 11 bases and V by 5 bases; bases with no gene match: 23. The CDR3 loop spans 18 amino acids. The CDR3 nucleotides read TGTGCCAGCAGCACCCAACGAACCGACAGGGGCCGCCCCAATGTTCAGTACTTC. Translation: CASSTQRTDRGRPNVQYF.

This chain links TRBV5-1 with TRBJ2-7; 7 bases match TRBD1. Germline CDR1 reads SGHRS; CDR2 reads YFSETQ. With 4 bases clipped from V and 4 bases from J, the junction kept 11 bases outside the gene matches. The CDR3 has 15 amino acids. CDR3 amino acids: CASSPDRSPRYEQYF. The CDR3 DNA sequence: TGCGCCAGCAGCCCGGACAGGTCCCCACGGTACGAGCAGTACTTC.

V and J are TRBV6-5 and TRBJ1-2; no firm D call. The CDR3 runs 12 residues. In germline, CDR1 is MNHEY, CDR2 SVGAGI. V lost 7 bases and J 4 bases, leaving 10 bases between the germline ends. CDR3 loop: CASKLGGYGYTF. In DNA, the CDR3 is TGTGCCAGCAAGTTAGGAGGCTATGGCTACACCTTC.

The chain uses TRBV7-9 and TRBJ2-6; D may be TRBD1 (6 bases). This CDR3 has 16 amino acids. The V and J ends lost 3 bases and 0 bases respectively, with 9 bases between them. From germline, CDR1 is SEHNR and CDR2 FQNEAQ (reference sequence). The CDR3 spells CASSLGQSSGANVLTF. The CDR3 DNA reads TGTGCCAGCAGCTTGGGACAAAGCTCTGGGGCCAACGTCCTGACTTTC.

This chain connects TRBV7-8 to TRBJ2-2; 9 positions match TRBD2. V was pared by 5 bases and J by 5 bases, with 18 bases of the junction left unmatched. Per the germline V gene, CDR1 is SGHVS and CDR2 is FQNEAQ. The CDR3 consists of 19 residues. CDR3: CASSADSFGGRVGTGELFF. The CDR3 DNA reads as TGTGCCAGCAGCGCCGATTCGTTTGGCGGGAGGGTTGGAACCGGGGAGCTGTTTTTT. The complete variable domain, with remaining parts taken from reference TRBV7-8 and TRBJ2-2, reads GAGVSQSPRYKVAKRGQDVALRCDPISGHVSLFWYQQALGQGPEFLTYFQNEAQLDKSGLPSDRFFAERPEGSVSTLKIQRTQQEDSAVYLCASSADSFGGRVGTGELFFGEGSRLTVL.

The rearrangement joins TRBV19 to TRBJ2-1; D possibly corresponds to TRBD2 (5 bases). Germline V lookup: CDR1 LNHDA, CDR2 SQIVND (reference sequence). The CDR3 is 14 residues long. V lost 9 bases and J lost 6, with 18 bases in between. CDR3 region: CASLRHGNPNEQFF. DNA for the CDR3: TGTGCCAGCCTCCGACACGGGAACCCCAATGAGCAGTTCTTC. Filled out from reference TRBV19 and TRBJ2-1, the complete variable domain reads DGGITQSPKYLFRKEGQNVTLSCEQNLNHDAMYWYRQDPGQGLRLIYYSQIVNDFQKGDIAEGYSVSREKKESFPLTVTSAQKNPTAFYLCASLRHGNPNEQFFGPGTRLTVL.

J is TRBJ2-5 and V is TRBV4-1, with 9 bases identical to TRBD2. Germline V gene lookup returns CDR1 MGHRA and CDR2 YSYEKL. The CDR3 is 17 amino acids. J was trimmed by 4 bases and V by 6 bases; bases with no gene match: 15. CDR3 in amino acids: CASRRVAGVSRAETQYF. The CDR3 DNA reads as TGCGCCAGCAGAAGGGTAGCGGGAGTCTCCCGAGCAGAGACCCAGTACTTC.

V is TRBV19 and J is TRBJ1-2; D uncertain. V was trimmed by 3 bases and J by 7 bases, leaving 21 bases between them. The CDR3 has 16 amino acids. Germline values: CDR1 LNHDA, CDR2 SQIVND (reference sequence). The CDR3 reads CASSILPLTTQPGYTF. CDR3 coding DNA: TGTGCCAGTAGTATCCTTCCGTTGACGACTCAGCCTGGCTACACCTTC.